One and the same sample provided the 3 T cell receptor beta chains below, sequenced in a study of tumor and adjacent non-tumor tissue in lung cancer (dated 2018 in TCRdb). Library preparation employed multiplex PCR. For sequencing, an Illumina HiSeq 2500 was employed. Following protocols modified from ARM-PCR, the researchers constructed TCRbeta libraries through three rounds of nested PCR with primers (Table S4). Using fastp trimming at Q25 and MiXCR clonotype assembly, TCRdb reanalyzed the public sequencing data and kept in-frame beta chains. Rows matching on CDR3 protein sequence are summarized as one entry with the most common DNA and genes. The sample profile shows some 93,000 distinct CDR3 sequences; around 64% of them were found once. The top ten hold about 18% of the sample. Bulk unsorted tissue served as the source for RNA extraction, and RNA quality was assessed using a NanoDrop ND-1000 and an Agilent 2100.

The specimen sequenced was lung tumor tissue. The receptors stem from a man aged 55 to 70 with non-small cell lung cancer.

This clonotype is classed as medium-sized. The rearrangement links TRBV30 to TRBJ2-3, with D possibly matching TRBD2 (5 bases). The CDR3 length is 13 residues. Trimming took 4 bases from V and 3 from J, leaving 11 bases between them. Per the germline V gene, CDR1 is GTSNPN and CDR2 is SVGIG (reference sequence). DNA for the CDR3: TGTGCCTGGACCCGACCGGGGACAGATACGCAGTATTTT. This encodes CAWTRPGTDTQYF.

Regarding this clonotype: This may stem from a read error, because a much larger clone lies one nucleotide away. The chain carries TRBV7-9 and TRBJ2-3; D tentatively reads TRBD1 or TRBD2 (5 bases each). Germline loops: CDR1 SEHNR, CDR2 FQNEAQ (reference sequence). V was clipped by 8 bases and J by 2 bases, with 11 bases between them. The CDR3 is made up of 13 amino acids. CDR3 sequence (DNA): TGTGCCAGCGCGAGGGGCCTCACAGATACGCAGTATTTT. The encoded protein is CASARGLTDTQYF.

About this clonotype itself: The junction shows a germline mismatch at one end, possibly a read error. The genes are TRBV13 and TRBJ1-1; TRBD1 matches at 11 bases. The CDR3 sequence is 15 residues long. Germline V lookup: CDR1 PRHDT, CDR2 FYEKMQ (reference sequence). The CDR3 DNA is TGTGTCAGCAGCCCCCGGGACAGGGGGGCCACTGAAGCTATCTTT. It is translated as CVSSPRDRGATEAIF.